This T cell receptor beta chain was sequenced during a study of T-cell reconstitution after alpha-beta-depleted transplantation in children (dated by TCRdb to 2016 to 2017). At the level of the whole study: The study quantitatively tracked T-cell immune reconstitution after TCRalphabeta/CD19-depleted allogeneic hematopoietic cell transplantation in children using TCR repertoire profiling. The study at large found these results: In some patients, high TCRbeta diversity at day 60 was attributed to recipient T cells and intrathymic progenitors that had survived conditioning. About two months after transplant, the apparently early recovery of alphabetaT-cell counts reportedly depended on just several hundred clones that had expanded rapidly and came from non-depleted graft cells. Over subsequent months, a decline in hyperexpanded clone frequencies was noted, and after one year, T-cell counts and TCRbeta diversity were mostly ascribed to newly produced T cells.

Receptor libraries were prepared by PCR. The reads were generated on an Illumina HiSeq 2500. Molecular barcoding was employed in the preparation of TCR libraries, with unique molecular identifiers being used to normalize TCRbeta repertoire quantification. TCRdb ran its own pipeline on the public reads, namely fastp trimming at Q25 and MiXCR clone calling, and kept in-frame beta chains. A single entry per CDR3 protein holds the most common genes and DNA from its merged rows. This sample has 700,000 to 950,000 distinct CDR3 sequences in its table, and 16% of those were observed once. Approximately 4.5% of the sample comes from the top ten. This clonotype was detected a few times. It lacks a known antigen. Base-call qualities are not available, and no considerably larger clone is one nucleotide away. What this sample's treatment or condition label stands for: allogeneic hematopoietic cell transplantation with graft depleted of TCRalphabeta T cells and CD19 B cells. Transplant recipients were children who received TCRalphabeta/CD19-depleted allogeneic hematopoietic cell grafts.

Counted from cysteine to phenylalanine, this CDR3 has 14 amino acids. CDR3 DNA only is kept here, 42 bases in frame from base 1. CDR1 DFQATT and CDR2 SNEGSKA were looked up in the germline V gene (reference sequence). V is reduced by 3 bases and J by 2 bases, leaving a spacing of 14 bases between them. This sample comprised PBMCs, mostly from graft donor cells, obtained 360 days after TCRalphabeta/CD19-depleted stem cell transplant. The sequence is built from TRBV20-1 and TRBJ2-7; TRBD2 is a weak D gene call, 7 bases matching. This clonotype was sampled from a male patient between 10 and 17 years old who had a stem cell transplant for acute lymphoblastic leukemia, so the T cells may come from the graft donor. Here is the DNA: TGCAGTGCTAGGGGAGGGGGACTAACCTACGAGCAGTACTTC. Its protein reads: CSARGGGLTYEQYF.